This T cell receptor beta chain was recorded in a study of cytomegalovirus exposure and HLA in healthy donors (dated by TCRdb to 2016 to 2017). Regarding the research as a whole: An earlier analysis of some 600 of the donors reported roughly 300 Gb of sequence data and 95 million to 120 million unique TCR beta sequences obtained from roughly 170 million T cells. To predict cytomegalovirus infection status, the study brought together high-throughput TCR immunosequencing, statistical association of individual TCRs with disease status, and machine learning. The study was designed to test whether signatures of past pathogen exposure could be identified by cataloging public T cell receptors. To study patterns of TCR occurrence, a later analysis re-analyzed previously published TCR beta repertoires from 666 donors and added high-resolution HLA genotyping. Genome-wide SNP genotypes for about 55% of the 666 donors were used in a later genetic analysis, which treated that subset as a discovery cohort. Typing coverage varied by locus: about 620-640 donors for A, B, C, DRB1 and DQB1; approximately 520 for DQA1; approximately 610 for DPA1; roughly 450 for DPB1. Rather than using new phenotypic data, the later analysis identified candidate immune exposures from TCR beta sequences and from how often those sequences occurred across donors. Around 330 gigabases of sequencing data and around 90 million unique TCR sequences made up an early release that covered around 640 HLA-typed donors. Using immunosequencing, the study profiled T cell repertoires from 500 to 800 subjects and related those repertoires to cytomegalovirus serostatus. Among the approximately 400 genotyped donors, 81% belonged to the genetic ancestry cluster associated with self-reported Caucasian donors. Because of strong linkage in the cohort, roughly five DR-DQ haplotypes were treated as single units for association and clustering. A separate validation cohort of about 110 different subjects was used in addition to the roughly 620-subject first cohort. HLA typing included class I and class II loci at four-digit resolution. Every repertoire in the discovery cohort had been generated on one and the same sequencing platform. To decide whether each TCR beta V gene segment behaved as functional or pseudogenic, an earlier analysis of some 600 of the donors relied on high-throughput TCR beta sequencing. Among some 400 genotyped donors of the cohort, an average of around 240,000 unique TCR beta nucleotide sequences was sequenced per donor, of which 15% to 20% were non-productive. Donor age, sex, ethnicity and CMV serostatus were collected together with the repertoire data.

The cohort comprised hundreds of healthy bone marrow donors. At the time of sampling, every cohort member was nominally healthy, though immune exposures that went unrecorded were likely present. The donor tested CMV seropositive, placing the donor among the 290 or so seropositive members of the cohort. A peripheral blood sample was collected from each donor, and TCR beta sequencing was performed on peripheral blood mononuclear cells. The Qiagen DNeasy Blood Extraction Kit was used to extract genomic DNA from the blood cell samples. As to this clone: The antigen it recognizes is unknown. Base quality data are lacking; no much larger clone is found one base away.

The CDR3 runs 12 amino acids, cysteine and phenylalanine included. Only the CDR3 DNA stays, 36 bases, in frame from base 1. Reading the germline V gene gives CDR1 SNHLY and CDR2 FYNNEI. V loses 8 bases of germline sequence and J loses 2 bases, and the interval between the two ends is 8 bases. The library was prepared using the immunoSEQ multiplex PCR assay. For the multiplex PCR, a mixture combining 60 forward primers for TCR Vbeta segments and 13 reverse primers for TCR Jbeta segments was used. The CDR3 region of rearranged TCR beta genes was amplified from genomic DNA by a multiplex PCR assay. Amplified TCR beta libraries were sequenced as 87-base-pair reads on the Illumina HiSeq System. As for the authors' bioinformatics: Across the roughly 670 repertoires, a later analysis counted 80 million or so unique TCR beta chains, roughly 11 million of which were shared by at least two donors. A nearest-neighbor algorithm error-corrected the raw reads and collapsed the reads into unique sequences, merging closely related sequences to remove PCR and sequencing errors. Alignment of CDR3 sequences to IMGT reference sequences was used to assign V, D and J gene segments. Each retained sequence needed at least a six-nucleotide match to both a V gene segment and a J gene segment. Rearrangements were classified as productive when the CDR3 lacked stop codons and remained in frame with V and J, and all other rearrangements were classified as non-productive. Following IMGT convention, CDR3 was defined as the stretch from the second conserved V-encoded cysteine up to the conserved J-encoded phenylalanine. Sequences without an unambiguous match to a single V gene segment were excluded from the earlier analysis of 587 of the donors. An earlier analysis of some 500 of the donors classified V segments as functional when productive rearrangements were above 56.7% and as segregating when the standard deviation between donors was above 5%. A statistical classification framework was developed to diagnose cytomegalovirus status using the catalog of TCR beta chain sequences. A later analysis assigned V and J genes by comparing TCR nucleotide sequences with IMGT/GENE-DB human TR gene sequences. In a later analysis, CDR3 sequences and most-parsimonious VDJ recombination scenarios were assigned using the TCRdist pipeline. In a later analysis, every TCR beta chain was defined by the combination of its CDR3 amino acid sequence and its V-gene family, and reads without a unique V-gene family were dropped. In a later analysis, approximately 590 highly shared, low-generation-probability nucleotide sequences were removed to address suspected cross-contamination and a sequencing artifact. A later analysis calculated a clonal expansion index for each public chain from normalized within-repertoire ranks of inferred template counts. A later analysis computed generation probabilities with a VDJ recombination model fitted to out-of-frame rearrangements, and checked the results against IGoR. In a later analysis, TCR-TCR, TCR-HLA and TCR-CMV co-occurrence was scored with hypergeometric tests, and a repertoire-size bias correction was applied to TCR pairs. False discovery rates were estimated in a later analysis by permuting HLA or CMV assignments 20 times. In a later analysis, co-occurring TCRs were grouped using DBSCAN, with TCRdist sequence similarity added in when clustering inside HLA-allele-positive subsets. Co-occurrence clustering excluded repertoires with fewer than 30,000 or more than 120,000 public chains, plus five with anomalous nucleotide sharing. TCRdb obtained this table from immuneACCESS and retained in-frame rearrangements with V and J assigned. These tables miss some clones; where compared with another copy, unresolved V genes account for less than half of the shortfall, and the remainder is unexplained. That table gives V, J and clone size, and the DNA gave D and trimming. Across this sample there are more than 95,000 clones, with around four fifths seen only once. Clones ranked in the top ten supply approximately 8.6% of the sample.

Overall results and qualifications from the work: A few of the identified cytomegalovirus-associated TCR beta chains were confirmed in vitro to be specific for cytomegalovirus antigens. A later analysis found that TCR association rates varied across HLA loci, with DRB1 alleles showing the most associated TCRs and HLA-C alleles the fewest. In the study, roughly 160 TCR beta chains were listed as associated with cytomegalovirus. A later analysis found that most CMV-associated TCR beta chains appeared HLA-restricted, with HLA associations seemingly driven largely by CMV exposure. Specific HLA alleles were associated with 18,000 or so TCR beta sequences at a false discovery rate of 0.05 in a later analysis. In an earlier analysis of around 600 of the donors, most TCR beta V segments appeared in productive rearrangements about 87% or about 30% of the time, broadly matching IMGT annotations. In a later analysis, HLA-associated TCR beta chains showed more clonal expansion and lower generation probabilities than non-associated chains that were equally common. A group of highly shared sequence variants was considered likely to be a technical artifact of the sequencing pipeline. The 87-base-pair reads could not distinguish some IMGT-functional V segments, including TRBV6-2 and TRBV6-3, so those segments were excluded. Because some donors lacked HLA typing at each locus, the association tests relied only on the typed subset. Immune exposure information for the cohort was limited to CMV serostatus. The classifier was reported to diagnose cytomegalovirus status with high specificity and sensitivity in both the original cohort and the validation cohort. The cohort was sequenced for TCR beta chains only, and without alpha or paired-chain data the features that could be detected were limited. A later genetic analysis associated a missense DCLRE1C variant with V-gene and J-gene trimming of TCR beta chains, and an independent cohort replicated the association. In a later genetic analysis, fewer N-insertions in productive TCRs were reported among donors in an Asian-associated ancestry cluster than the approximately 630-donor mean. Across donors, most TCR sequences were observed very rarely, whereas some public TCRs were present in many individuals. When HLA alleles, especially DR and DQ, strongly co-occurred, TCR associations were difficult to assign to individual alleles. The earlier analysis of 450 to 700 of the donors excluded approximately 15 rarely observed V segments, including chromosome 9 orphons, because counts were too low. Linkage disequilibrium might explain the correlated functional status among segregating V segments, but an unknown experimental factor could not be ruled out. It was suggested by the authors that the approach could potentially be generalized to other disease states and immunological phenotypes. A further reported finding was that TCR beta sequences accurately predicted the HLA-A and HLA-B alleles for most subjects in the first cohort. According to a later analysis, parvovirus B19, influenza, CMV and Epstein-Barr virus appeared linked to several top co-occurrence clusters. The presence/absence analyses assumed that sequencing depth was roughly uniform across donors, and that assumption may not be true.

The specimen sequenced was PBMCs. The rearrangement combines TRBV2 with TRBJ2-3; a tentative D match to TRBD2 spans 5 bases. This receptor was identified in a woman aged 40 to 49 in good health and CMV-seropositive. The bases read TGTGCCAGCGGGAGCCACACAGATACGCAGTATTTT. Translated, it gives CASGSHTDTQYF.